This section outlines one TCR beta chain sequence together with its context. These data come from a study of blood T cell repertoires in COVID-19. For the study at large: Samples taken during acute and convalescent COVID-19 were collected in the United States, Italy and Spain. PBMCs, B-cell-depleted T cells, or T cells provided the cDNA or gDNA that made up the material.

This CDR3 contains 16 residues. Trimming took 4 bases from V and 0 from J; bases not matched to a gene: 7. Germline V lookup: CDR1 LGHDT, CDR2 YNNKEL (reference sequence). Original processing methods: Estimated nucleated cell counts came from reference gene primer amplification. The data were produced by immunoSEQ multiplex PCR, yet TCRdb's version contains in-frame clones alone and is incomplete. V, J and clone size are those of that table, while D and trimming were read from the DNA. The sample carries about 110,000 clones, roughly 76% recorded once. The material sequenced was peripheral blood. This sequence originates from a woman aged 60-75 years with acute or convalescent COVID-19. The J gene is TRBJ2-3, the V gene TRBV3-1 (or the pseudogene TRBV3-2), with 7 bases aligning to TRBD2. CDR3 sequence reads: CASSPNLAASTDTQYF. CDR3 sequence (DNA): TGTGCCAGCAGCCCGAATCTAGCGGCTAGCACAGATACGCAGTATTTT.